Below, one TCR beta chain is given with its context. Antigen unknown. The authors ran a second PCR of about 7 to 12 cycles using a sample-barcoded 5' primer and a J-beta primer mix. A single record per CDR3 protein comes from TCRdb applying MiXCR to the 5' RACE reads. The table records 980,000 or so distinct CDR3 sequences, roughly 50% of them present only once. The sample comes from a study of blood T cells in healthy people across ages. The CDR3 contains 14 residues. The V gene's germline CDR1 is DFQATT and CDR2 SNEGSKA (reference sequence). Trimming removed 2 bases at V and 1 base at J, with 11 bases between. Study outcomes and limitations: More naive CD4+ cells and higher diversity marked long-lived donors relative to aged donors. As naive T cell percentage varied, TCR beta diversity correlated strongly with it.

The chain has TRBV20-1 and TRBJ1-1; D remains ambiguous. This TCR came from a man aged 25 to 40 in good health. Sequences were obtained from blood. The CDR3 region is CSARTVRENTEAFF. CDR3 coding DNA: TGCAGTGCTAGAACCGTCCGAGAGAACACTGAAGCTTTCTTT.